This T cell receptor (beta chain) originates from a study of shared clonotypes between healthy human individuals. CDR1 GTSNPN and CDR2 SVGIG come from the germline V gene (reference sequence). CDR3 size: 13 residues. The V gene lost 2 bases and the J gene lost 4 bases, with 11 bases spanning the gap. Naive-designated CD8 cells lacked CD45RO, were positively enriched for CCR7, and omitted terminally differentiated effector memory CD45RA+ cells. Each of the donors was a healthy adult who was HIV-negative and had not had a recent acute infection or vaccination. The method was immunoSEQ multiplex PCR; TCRdb's version includes in-frame clones alone and lacks a portion of them. The sample contains 2 million to 2.5 million clones, around 96% of which appear only once.

The sequencing sample was made of naive CD8+ T cells sorted from blood. The chain links TRBV30 to TRBJ1-1; D not certain. This TCR derives from a man younger than 35 in good health. CDR3 loop: CAWSPLKGTEAFF. DNA for the CDR3: TGTGCCTGGAGTCCCTTAAAGGGCACTGAAGCTTTCTTT.